This record looks at one TCR beta chain sequence and its context. Its binding antigen is unknown. No base qualities exist here, and no much larger clone lies one base off it. Within the sample, other DNA sequences also encode this same CDR3. Using the deep immunoSEQ assay, TCR CDR3 regions were amplified from genomic DNA by multiplex PCR. For each cell subset, the extracted genomic DNA was distributed evenly across all wells of several immunoSEQ 96-well plates, and each plate served as one replicate. For sorted subsets, approximately 210 ng genomic DNA, equal to 30,000 or so T cell genomes, was loaded into each replicate PCR. The purified libraries were quantified using a Qubit 3.0 fluorometer, sized with a Bioanalyzer 2100, and then quantified again using the KAPA Library Quantification kit. Each immunoSEQ 96-well plate was sequenced on its own single-read 150-cycle Illumina NextSeq 550 flow cell. In the paper's pipeline: Because the immunoSEQ output held only junctional sequences and lacked quality scores, the filtering could not match the filtering applied to full-length reads. To assign V/J genes and CDR3, sequences were annotated using PyIR, a Python wrapper for IgBLAST v1.9, with IMGT germline references. Any read was removed if the V/J assignment was weak (E-value above 1e-6), the CDR3 was missing, or the read contained stop codons, out-of-frame junctions, or ambiguous translated residues. V3J clonotypes were defined as sequences sharing an identical inferred V gene, J gene, and CDR3 amino acid sequence. Percentage overlap between repertoires was calculated by dividing the number of shared unique clonotypes by the size of the smaller repertoire. Repertoire richness was assessed with RTK rarefaction, the Chao1 estimator, and Recon v2.1 estimates of unobserved clonotypes. Generation probabilities were computed with OLGA for all TCRbeta clonotypes obtained by the gDNA method from four donors. As stored in TCRdb, this immuneACCESS dataset retains in-frame rearrangements with V and J assigned. A fraction of the clones does not appear; measured against another copy, unresolved V genes explain less than half of the discrepancy, and the remainder lacks a known reason. V, J and clone size reflect that table, while D and trimming were determined from the DNA. The sample table lists more than 2 million clones, 80% to 95% of them with a count of one. Of the sample, less than 2% falls within the top ten clones.

The data originate from a study of shared clonotypes between healthy human individuals (dated by TCRdb to the early 2020s). Background for the entire study: The cohort included a few men and two women between 18 and 49 years of age. Per donor, three plates each were used for CD4 naive and CD4 memory, two for CD8 naive, and one for CD8 memory. To estimate repertoire size and how much clonotype sharing occurs between individuals, the study deeply sequenced the blood TCR repertoires of 5 or 6 healthy adults. Libraries were prepared and TCR repertoires were sequenced by different laboratories using diverse techniques, in order to increase sequencing depth and limit assay-specific biases. Per donor, leukapheresis produced somewhere between about 0.85 and 9.5 billion PBMCs.

Clipping removes 0 bases from V and 2 bases from J, with 2 as the unmatched junction base count. CDR1 LGHNA and CDR2 YNFKEQ are derived from the germline V gene. The cysteine opens and the phenylalanine closes a CDR3 of 16 amino acids. The sequence is cut down to CDR3 DNA, 48 bases in frame from base 1. For the CD8 naive samples, CD45RO-negative cells were positively selected for CCR7, yielding a CD45RA+CCR7+ population from which TemRA cells were excluded. Donors were healthy HIV-negative adults with no recently reported acute infections or vaccinations. Every donor was a Caucasian adult residing in Nashville, Tennessee, USA. Blood was collected by leukapheresis, and PBMCs were isolated by Ficoll-Histopaque density gradient centrifugation and then cryopreserved in liquid nitrogen vapor phase. Analytical flow cytometry was used to check the purity and quantity of every magnetically sorted T cell population. Genomic DNA was isolated from each sorted fraction and quantified by UV absorbance on a Nanodrop 2000c.

What the authors observed across the whole study: Because the study included only a small number of donors, the genetic and exposure-history diversity represented was limited. Rarefaction of sorted-subset datasets indicated incomplete sequencing despite the large sequencing depth. Compared with non-shared clonotypes, clonotypes shared by all four sorted-subset donors had higher generation probabilities. Across a handful of donors, around 5% of naive CD4, 3.5% of naive CD8, about 2% of memory CD4, and approximately 0.4% of memory CD8 clonotypes were shared. Pairwise subsampling led to the expectation that sequencing depth would affect the degree of clonotype sharing among donors. Sampling was restricted to blood, and TCR repertoires in tissues likely differ from the TCR repertoires found in blood. Larger estimated clonotype richness was generally found for naive subsets than for memory subsets.

The sequence links TRBV4-2 to TRBJ1-5, with TRBD1 matching 9 junction bases. This TCR was sampled from a young man in good health. Some clones in this sample may be carry-over from other donors' samples. The sequenced sample was naive CD8+ T cells from PBMCs. The cell subset or site label, as the study defines it: CD45RA+CCR7+. At the DNA level, the sequence is TGTGCCAGCAGCCAAGAACAGGGGGCGGGCAATCAGCCCCAGCATTTT. The resulting protein is CASSQEQGAGNQPQHF.